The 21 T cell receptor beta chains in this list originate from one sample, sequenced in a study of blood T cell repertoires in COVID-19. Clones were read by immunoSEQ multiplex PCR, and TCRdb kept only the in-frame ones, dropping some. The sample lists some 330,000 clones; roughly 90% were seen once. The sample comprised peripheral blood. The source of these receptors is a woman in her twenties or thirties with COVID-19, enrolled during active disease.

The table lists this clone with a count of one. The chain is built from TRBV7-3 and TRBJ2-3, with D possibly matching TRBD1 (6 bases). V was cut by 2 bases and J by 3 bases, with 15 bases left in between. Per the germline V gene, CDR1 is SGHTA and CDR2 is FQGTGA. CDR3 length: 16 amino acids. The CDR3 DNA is TGTGCCAGCAGCTTATTACAGGGAACGGGAACAGATACGCAGTATTTT. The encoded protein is CASSLLQGTGTDTQYF.

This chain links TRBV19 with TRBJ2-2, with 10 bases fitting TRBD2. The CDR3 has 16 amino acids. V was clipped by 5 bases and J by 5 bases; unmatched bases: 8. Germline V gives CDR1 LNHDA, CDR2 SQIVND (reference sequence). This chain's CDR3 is CASSPMGLAITGELFF. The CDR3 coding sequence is TGTGCCAGTAGTCCCATGGGACTAGCGATTACCGGGGAGCTGTTTTTT. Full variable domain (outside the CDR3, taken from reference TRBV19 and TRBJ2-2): DGGITQSPKYLFRKEGQNVTLSCEQNLNHDAMYWYRQDPGQGLRLIYYSQIVNDFQKGDIAEGYSVSREKKESFPLTVTSAQKNPTAFYLCASSPMGLAITGELFFGEGSRLTVL.

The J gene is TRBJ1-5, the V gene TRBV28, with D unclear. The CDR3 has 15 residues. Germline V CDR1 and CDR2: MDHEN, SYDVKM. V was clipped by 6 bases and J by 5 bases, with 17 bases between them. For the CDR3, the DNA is TGTGCCAGCAGGAACAGTTCCTCGGCCCATCAGCCCCAGCATTTT. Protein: CASRNSSSAHQPQHF.

For the CDR3, the DNA is TGTGCCAGCAGCGCCGGACAGGGGGTCGACAATCAGCCCCAGCATTTT. The encoded protein is CASSAGQGVDNQPQHF. The chain carries TRBV9 and TRBJ1-5; 10 bases are a match to TRBD1. J lost 3 bases, V lost 3 bases, and 6 bases had no gene match. Germline V gene data show CDR1 as SGDLS and CDR2 as YYNGEE. This CDR3 is built from 16 residues.

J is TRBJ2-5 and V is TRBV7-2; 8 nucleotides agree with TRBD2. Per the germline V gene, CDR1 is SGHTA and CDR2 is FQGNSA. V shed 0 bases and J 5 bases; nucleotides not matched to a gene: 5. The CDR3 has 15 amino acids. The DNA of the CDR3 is TGTGCCAGCAGCTTAGCCGAGCGGGGGTGGGAGACCCAGTACTTC. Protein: CASSLAERGWETQYF.

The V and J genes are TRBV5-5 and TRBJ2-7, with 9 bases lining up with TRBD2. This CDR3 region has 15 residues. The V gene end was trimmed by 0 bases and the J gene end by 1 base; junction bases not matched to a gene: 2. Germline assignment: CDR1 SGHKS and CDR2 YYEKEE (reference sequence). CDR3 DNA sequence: TGTGCCAGCAGCTTGGTCCTAGCGGGGTCCTACGAGCAGTACTTC. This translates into CASSLVLAGSYEQYF.

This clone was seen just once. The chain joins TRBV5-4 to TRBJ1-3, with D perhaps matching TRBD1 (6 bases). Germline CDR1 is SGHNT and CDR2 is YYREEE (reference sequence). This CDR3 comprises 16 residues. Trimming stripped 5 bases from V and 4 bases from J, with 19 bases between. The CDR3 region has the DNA TGTGCCAGCAGTCCAGGGCCAGGGGAAGAAGGAAACACCATATATTTT. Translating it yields CASSPGPGEEGNTIYF.

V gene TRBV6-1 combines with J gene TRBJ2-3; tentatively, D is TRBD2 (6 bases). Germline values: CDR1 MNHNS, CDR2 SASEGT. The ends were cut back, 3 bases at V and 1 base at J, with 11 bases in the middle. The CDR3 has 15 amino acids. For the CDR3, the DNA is TGTGCCAGCAGTGACAGGGCTAGCGGCACAGATACGCAGTATTTT. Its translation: CASSDRASGTDTQYF.

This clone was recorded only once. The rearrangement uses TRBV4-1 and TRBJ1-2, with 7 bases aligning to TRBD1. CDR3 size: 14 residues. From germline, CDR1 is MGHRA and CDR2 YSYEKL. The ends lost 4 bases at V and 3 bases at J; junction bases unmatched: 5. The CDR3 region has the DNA TGCGCCAGCAGCCTAGGTACAGGGGACTATGGCTACACCTTC. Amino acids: CASSLGTGDYGYTF.

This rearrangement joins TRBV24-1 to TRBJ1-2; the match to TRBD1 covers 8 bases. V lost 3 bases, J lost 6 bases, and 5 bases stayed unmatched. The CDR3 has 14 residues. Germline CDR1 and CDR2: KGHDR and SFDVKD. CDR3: CATSDTDRGHGYTF. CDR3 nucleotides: TGTGCCACCAGTGATACCGACAGGGGCCATGGCTACACCTTC.

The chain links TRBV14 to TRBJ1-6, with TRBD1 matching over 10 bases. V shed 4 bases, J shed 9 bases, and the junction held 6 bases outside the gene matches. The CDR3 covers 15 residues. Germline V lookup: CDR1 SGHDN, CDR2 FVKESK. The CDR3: CASSPRGTGVSPLHF. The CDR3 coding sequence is TGTGCCAGCAGCCCCCGTGGGACAGGGGTTTCACCCCTCCACTTT.

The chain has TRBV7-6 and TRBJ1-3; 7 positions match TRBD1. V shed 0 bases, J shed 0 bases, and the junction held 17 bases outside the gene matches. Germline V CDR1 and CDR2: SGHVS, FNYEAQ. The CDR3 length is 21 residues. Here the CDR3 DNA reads TGTGCCAGCAGCTTAGCTGTAAAACCTCCGGGACAGATAAGCTCTGGAAACACCATATATTTT. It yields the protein CASSLAVKPPGQISSGNTIYF.

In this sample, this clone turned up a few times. CDR3 in amino acids: CASGWGHSNQPQHF. The CDR3 DNA reads TGTGCTAGTGGTTGGGGGCATAGCAATCAGCCCCAGCATTTT. The chain recombines TRBV12-5 with TRBJ1-5, with D possibly being TRBD1 (6 bases). V was shortened by 4 bases and J by 0 bases, with 7 bases between the two germline ends. The CDR3 contains 14 residues. Germline V gives CDR1 LGHNT, CDR2 FRNRAP.

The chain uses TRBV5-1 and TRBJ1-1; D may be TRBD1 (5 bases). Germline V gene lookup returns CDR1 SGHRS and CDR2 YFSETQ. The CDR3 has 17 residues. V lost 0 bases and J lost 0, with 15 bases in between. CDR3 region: CASSLVHRAGVNTEAFF. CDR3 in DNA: TGCGCCAGCAGCTTGGTCCACCGGGCGGGGGTGAACACTGAAGCTTTCTTT.

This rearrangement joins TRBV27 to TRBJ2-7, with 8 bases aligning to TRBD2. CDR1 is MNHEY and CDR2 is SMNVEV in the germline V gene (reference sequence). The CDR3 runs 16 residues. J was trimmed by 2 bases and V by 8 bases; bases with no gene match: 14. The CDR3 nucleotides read TGTGCCAGCCACATCCCTGGACTAGCCATGGCCTACGAGCAGTACTTC. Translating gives CASHIPGLAMAYEQYF.

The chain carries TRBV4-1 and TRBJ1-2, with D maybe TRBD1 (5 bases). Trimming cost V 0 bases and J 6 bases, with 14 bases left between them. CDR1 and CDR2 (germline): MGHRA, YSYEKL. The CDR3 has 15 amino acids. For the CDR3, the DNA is TGCGCCAGCAGCCAAGATAATCAGGGATGGGATGGCTACACCTTC. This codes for CASSQDNQGWDGYTF.

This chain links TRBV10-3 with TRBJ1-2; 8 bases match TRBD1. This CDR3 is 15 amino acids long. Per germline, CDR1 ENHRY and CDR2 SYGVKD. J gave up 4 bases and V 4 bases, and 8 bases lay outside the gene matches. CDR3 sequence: CAISGSGQGSYGYTF. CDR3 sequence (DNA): TGTGCCATCAGTGGCTCCGGACAGGGATCCTATGGCTACACCTTC.

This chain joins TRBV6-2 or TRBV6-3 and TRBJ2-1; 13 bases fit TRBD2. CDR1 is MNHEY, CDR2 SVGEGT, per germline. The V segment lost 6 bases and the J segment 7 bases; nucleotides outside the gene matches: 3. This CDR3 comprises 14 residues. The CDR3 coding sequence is TGTGCCAGCAGCTGGACTAGCGGGAGTAATGAGCAGTTCTTC. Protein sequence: CASSWTSGSNEQFF.

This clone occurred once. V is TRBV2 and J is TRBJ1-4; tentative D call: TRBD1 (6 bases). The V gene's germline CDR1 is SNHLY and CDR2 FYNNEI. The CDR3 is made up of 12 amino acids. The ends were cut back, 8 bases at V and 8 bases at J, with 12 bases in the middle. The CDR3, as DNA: TGTGCCAGCGGCAGGGGTGGCGAAAAACTGTTTTTT. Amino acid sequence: CASGRGGEKLFF.

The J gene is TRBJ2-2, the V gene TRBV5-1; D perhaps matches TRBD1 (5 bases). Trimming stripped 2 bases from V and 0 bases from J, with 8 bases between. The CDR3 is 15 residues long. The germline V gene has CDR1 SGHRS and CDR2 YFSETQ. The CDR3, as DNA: TGCGCCAGCAGCTTACAGGATACGAACACCGGGGAGCTGTTTTTT. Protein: CASSLQDTNTGELFF.

CDR3 nucleotide sequence: TGTGCCACCAGCAGAGATCTCGAGGGAGCCTACGAGCAGTACTTC. Its translation is CATSRDLEGAYEQYF. The rearrangement joins TRBV15 to TRBJ2-7; D may be TRBD2 (5 bases). The germline gives CDR1 LNHNV, CDR2 YYDKDF (reference sequence). The CDR3 is 15 amino acids. Trimming cost V 0 bases and J 2 bases, with 11 bases left between them.